A selection of T cell receptor beta chains follows, all from one sample in a study of blood T cell repertoires in COVID-19. TCRdb keeps only in-frame clones here, not all; method: immunoSEQ multiplex PCR. The sample lists about 170,000 clones, approximately 90% occurring once. The sequencing sample was made of peripheral blood. These receptors all come from a man between 50 and 59 years old who had recovered from COVID-19. CDR3s leave out the opening cysteine and the closing phenylalanine or tryptophan. A D gene is named only where the DNA matches it firmly.

ASSLEGGTSGANVLT	TRBV5-1	TRBD2	TRBJ2-6
ASRGITGGNTEAF	TRBV11-1	TRBD1	TRBJ1-1
ASSLGGDSLLYGYT	TRBV5-6	TRBD1	TRBJ1-2
ASSTGTGQF	TRBV6-2/TRBV6-3	TRBD1	TRBJ2-1
ASSPPGQGGHEQY	TRBV6-2/TRBV6-3	TRBD1	TRBJ2-7
ASSVDRALLSEQY	TRBV9	TRBD1	TRBJ2-7
ASSYQVYEQY	TRBV28	.	TRBJ2-7
ASSTAGVDTGELF	TRBV9	TRBD2	TRBJ2-2
ASSLGGSSNQPQH	TRBV28	.	TRBJ1-5
ASRRGLAKNIQY	TRBV7-9	TRBD1	TRBJ2-4
ASSQVFPGGHNYGYT	TRBV3-1/TRBV3-2	TRBD1	TRBJ1-2
ASSLGQLSKTDTQY	TRBV11-2	.	TRBJ2-3
ASSPRGPGVYNEQF	TRBV7-9	.	TRBJ2-1
ASSSTGGAGTEAF	TRBV18	TRBD1	TRBJ1-1
ASSLVISYEQY	TRBV7-9	.	TRBJ2-7
ASSEAQGGTGELF	TRBV6-1	TRBD2	TRBJ2-2
ASSLGFGQY	TRBV28	.	TRBJ2-5
ASSEVIENYGYT	TRBV2	.	TRBJ1-2
ATSDPGYSTDTQY	TRBV24-1	.	TRBJ2-3
ASSGHGTASEYSNQPQH	TRBV6-2/TRBV6-3	TRBD1	TRBJ1-5
ASSLPGQGSYEQY	TRBV5-4	TRBD1	TRBJ2-7
ASSFSYGETQY	TRBV7-3	.	TRBJ2-5
ASSWGLAGPQETQY	TRBV6-6	TRBD2	TRBJ2-5
ASSSSGNTGELF	TRBV2	.	TRBJ2-2
ASSAFNGELF	TRBV5-4	.	TRBJ2-2
ASSRTGGTGYT	TRBV6-5	TRBD1	TRBJ1-2
ATKNGAGRGETQY	TRBV6-5	.	TRBJ2-5
ASSLLAGREDTQY	TRBV27	TRBD2	TRBJ2-3
ASSWSQPQH	TRBV28	.	TRBJ1-5
ASSYGRSYGYT	TRBV6-5	.	TRBJ1-2
ASSRGGFSYEQY	TRBV6-2/TRBV6-3	.	TRBJ2-7